This TCR beta chain was found in a study of cytomegalovirus exposure and HLA in healthy donors. Study at large: Among about 179 million T cells, an earlier analysis found 120 million or so unique TCR beta sequences.

PCR used 60 Vbeta primers and 13 Jbeta primers. The protocol was immunoSEQ multiplex PCR, while the TCRdb copy is restricted to in-frame clones and leaves out a portion. The sample holds approximately 200,000 clones, roughly 84% seen once. This CDR3 is built from 12 residues. CDR1 is SGDLS, CDR2 YYNGEE, per germline. V was pared by 3 bases and J by 5 bases, with 9 bases between. Sequencing input: PBMCs. This sequence originates from a boy aged 10-17 years in good health and CMV-seronegative. This rearrangement joins TRBV9 to TRBJ2-7; TRBD1 might be the D (6 bases). CDR3 sequence (DNA): TGTGCCAGCAGCGATGGACAGCACGAGCAGTACTTC. Translation gives CASSDGQHEQYF. Full variable domain (rest looked up from reference TRBV9 and TRBJ2-7): DSGVTQTPKHLITATGQRVTLRCSPRSGDLSVYWYQQSLDQGLQFLIQYYNGEERAKGNILERFSAQQFPDLHSELNLSSLELGDSALYFCASSDGQHEQYFGPGTRLTVT.